Following are 32 T cell receptor beta chains from one sample sequenced in a study of blood T cell repertoires in COVID-19. Only in-frame clones appear in the TCRdb table, and some are missing; sequencing was by immunoSEQ multiplex PCR. The sample lists over 200,000 clones; roughly 88% were seen once. Source material: PBMCs or T cells enriched from blood (not recorded which). These receptor sequences come from a woman aged 25 to 45 who had been exposed to COVID-19.

This chain joins TRBV11-2 and TRBJ1-6; 8 nucleotides agree with TRBD1. The V and J ends lost 2 bases and 10 bases, in that order; junction bases with no gene match: 4. The germline gives CDR1 SGHAT, CDR2 FQNNGV. This CDR3 comprises 14 residues. The CDR3 protein is CASSLSGGYSPLHF. The CDR3 bases are TGTGCCAGCAGCTTATCAGGGGGCTACTCACCCCTCCACTTT.

The V and J genes are TRBV30 and TRBJ2-7; TRBD1 is a possible D gene (6 bases). The CDR3 has 12 amino acids. Germline V gives CDR1 GTSNPN, CDR2 SVGIG (reference sequence). V was trimmed by 0 bases and J by 3 bases, leaving 6 bases between them. CDR3 protein: CAWSVTGYEQYF. CDR3 in DNA: TGTGCCTGGAGTGTGACAGGCTACGAGCAGTACTTC.

This clone was counted a few times. The V and J genes are TRBV2 and TRBJ2-7, with D perhaps matching TRBD2 (5 bases). This CDR3 is 14 amino acids long. V lost 7 bases and J lost 3, with 16 bases in between. Germline V gene sequence: CDR1 SNHLY, CDR2 FYNNEI. DNA for the CDR3: TGTGCCAGCATGGCTAAGAGGACTGACTACGAGCAGTACTTC. Amino acids: CASMAKRTDYEQYF. The whole variable domain, remainder taken from reference TRBV2 and TRBJ2-7, is EPEVTQTPSHQVTQMGQEVILRCVPISNHLYFYWYRQILGQKVEFLVSFYNNEISEKSEIFDDQFSVERPDGSNFTLKIRSTKLEDSAMYFCASMAKRTDYEQYFGPGTRLTVT.

The chain joins TRBV27 to TRBJ2-5; a weak D match, TRBD1 (6 bases). This CDR3 contains 14 residues. Trimming shortened V by 2 bases and J by 4 bases, and 11 bases separated the two germline ends. Germline loops: CDR1 MNHEY, CDR2 SMNVEV (reference sequence). In DNA, the CDR3 is TGTGCCAGCAGTTTAGGATCAGGGGTAGAGACCCAGTACTTC. Amino acids: CASSLGSGVETQYF.

This chain links TRBV10-1 with TRBJ2-5; 8 bases agree with TRBD1. The CDR3 is made up of 15 amino acids. Germline CDR1 and CDR2: WNHNN and SYGVQD (reference sequence). Unmatched junction bases numbered 6, after V lost 2 bases and J lost 4 bases. CDR3 in amino acids: CASSETRTGLETQYF. The CDR3 bases are TGCGCCAGCAGTGAGACCAGGACAGGGCTAGAGACCCAGTACTTC.

The rearrangement joins TRBV2 to TRBJ1-2; TRBD1 agrees at 9 bases. This CDR3 contains 14 residues. With V trimmed by 6 bases and J by 4 bases, 6 bases remained unmatched. Germline lookup yields CDR1 SNHLY and CDR2 FYNNEI. The CDR3 DNA is TGTGCCAGCAGGATGACAGGGGGGCTCTATGGCTACACCTTC. It encodes CASRMTGGLYGYTF.

Of note for this clone: Other DNA sequences of this sample code for an identical CDR3. The V call is TRBV5-5, the J call TRBJ2-6; 10 bases map to TRBD1. This CDR3 has 17 amino acids. Germline CDR1 reads SGHKS; CDR2 reads YYEKEE (reference sequence). Germline trimming cut 0 bases from V and 3 bases from J; bases unmatched to any gene: 3. The CDR3 here is CASSLGQGASGANVLTF. The CDR3 nucleotides read TGTGCCAGCAGCTTGGGACAGGGGGCTAGTGGGGCCAACGTCCTGACTTTC. The full variable domain, with the rest looked up from reference TRBV5-5 and TRBJ2-6, is DAGVTQSPTHLIKTRGQQVTLRCSPISGHKSVSWYQQVLGQGPQFIFQYYEKEERGRGNFPDRFSARQFPNYSSELNVNALLLGDSALYLCASSLGQGASGANVLTFGAGSRLTVL.

The rearrangement links TRBV15 to TRBJ1-2; the D gene is possibly TRBD1 (6 bases). V was cut by 6 bases and J by 10 bases, with 15 bases left in between. From germline, CDR1 is LNHNV and CDR2 YYDKDF (reference sequence). This CDR3 contains 12 residues. The DNA of the CDR3 is TGTGCCACCAGGGACAGCCCCTCCGACTACACCTTC. It yields the protein CATRDSPSDYTF.

This clone has a single count. The chain couples TRBV6-6 to TRBJ1-5, with D perhaps TRBD1 (6 bases). The CDR3 has 16 amino acids. Germline assignment: CDR1 MNHNY and CDR2 SVGAGI (reference sequence). Trimming stripped 1 base from V and 4 bases from J, with 14 bases between. CDR3 sequence (DNA): TGTGCCAGCAGTTACTTCACAGGGTCGCTTAATCAGCCCCAGCATTTT. Amino acid sequence: CASSYFTGSLNQPQHF.

The V and J genes are TRBV5-4 and TRBJ2-3, with 8 bases fitting TRBD1. The V gene end was trimmed by 4 bases and the J gene end by 4 bases; junction bases not matched to a gene: 8. The CDR3 extends over 15 amino acids. Germline V CDR1 and CDR2: SGHNT, YYREEE (reference sequence). The DNA for the CDR3 is TGTGCCAGCAGCCCCGGACAGGGTGGCCCAGATACGCAGTATTTT. Its translation is CASSPGQGGPDTQYF.

The chain joins TRBV5-1 to TRBJ1-1, with TRBD1 identical over 8 bases. The trim removed 1 base at V and 4 bases at J, leaving 6 bases unmatched. The germline V gene has CDR1 SGHRS and CDR2 YFSETQ. This CDR3 spans 15 amino acids. The CDR3 here is CASSLRAGQGTEAFF. CDR3 coding DNA: TGCGCCAGCAGCTTGAGGGCCGGACAGGGCACTGAAGCTTTCTTT.

The genes are TRBV10-2 and TRBJ1-1; the D is unclear. Germline assignment: CDR1 WSHSY and CDR2 SAAADI. The V and J ends lost 7 bases and 0 bases respectively, with 9 bases between them. The CDR3 has 13 amino acids. Written as DNA, the CDR3 is TGCGCCAGCATGCCACTTCTGAACACTGAAGCTTTCTTT. Translation gives CASMPLLNTEAFF.

This chain uses TRBV7-2 with TRBJ1-5; 7 bases match TRBD1. CDR1 and CDR2 from the germline V gene are SGHTA and FQGNSA. V was clipped by 5 bases and J by 7 bases; unmatched bases: 14. There are 16 residues in the CDR3. The DNA for the CDR3 is TGTGCCAGCAGCACTAACCGGACAGGTGTGCGGCAGCCCCAGCATTTT. Its translation is CASSTNRTGVRQPQHF. The variable domain in full, with the rest retrieved from reference TRBV7-2 and TRBJ1-5, is GAGVSQSPSNKVTEKGKDVELRCDPISGHTALYWYRQSLGQGLEFLIYFQGNSAPDKSGLPSDRFSAERTGGSVSTLTIQRTQQEDSAVYLCASSTNRTGVRQPQHFGDGTRLSIL.

The chain employs TRBV9 and TRBJ1-2; D is unresolved. Germline V gene lookup returns CDR1 SGDLS and CDR2 YYNGEE. The V end lost 3 bases, the J end lost 3 bases, and 9 bases lay between the germline ends. CDR3 length equals 13 residues. CDR3 nucleotide sequence: TGTGCCAGCAGCGCCGACGGGGACTATGGCTACACCTTC. This codes for CASSADGDYGYTF.

The gene calls are TRBV11-2 and TRBJ1-1; 8 bases are shared with TRBD1. The CDR3 is 12 residues long. Germline V lookup: CDR1 SGHAT, CDR2 FQNNGV. The V gene end was trimmed by 1 base and the J gene end by 11 bases; junction bases not matched to a gene: 3. The CDR3 loop reads CASSLGTGLAFF. For the CDR3, the DNA is TGTGCCAGCAGCTTAGGGACAGGGCTCGCTTTCTTT.

The rearrangement links TRBV4-1 to TRBJ2-5; unclear D gene. Between the trimmed V and J ends, which lost 1 base and 4 bases, there was a span of 10 bases. Germline assignment: CDR1 MGHRA and CDR2 YSYEKL. The length of the CDR3 is 14 residues. The CDR3 sequence: CASSQVLPSETQYF. CDR3 nucleotide sequence: TGCGCCAGCAGCCAAGTACTTCCGTCAGAGACCCAGTACTTC.

The J gene is TRBJ1-5, the V gene TRBV5-6; D is ambiguous. CDR3 length: 16 amino acids. Germline V gene lookup returns CDR1 SGHDT and CDR2 YYEEEE. V was shortened by 0 bases and J by 0 bases, with 10 bases between the two germline ends. This chain's CDR3 is CASSLAGRYSNQPQHF. In nucleotides, the CDR3 is TGTGCCAGCAGCTTGGCAGGCAGATATAGCAATCAGCCCCAGCATTTT.

V is TRBV4-2 and J is TRBJ1-1; D possibly corresponds to TRBD1 (6 bases). The CDR3 is made up of 18 amino acids. Trimming pared 4 bases from V and 0 bases from J, leaving 21 bases between. Per the germline V gene, CDR1 is LGHNA and CDR2 is YNFKEQ. CDR3 nucleotide sequence: TGTGCCAGCAGCCCAAGGGAGGGGGGATACAACCTGAACACTGAAGCTTTCTTT. Its translation is CASSPREGGYNLNTEAFF.

J is TRBJ1-1 and V is TRBV5-1; 7 bases match TRBD1. The germline V gene has CDR1 SGHRS and CDR2 YFSETQ. The CDR3 spans 16 residues. V lost 2 bases, J lost 4 bases, and 11 bases stayed unmatched. CDR3 coding DNA: TGCGCCAGCAGCTTTTCCATTACAGGGGCTGGCACTGAAGCTTTCTTT. Translating gives CASSFSITGAGTEAFF.

V and J are TRBV6-6 and TRBJ1-6; D is perhaps TRBD1 (6 bases). This CDR3 has 16 residues. The V end was cut by 7 bases, the J end by 6 bases, with 19 bases between. CDR1 is MNHNY, CDR2 SVGAGI, per germline (reference sequence). The chain's CDR3 is CASNKQYRDTNSPLHF. DNA for the CDR3: TGTGCCAGCAACAAACAATACAGGGACACTAATTCACCCCTCCACTTT.

The gene calls are TRBV9 and TRBJ1-4; no definite D call. Germline V gene lookup returns CDR1 SGDLS and CDR2 YYNGEE. Trimming removed 4 bases from V and 0 bases from J, with 13 bases in between. The CDR3 has 16 amino acids. The CDR3, as DNA: TGTGCCAGCAGCCCCAGGAGGGAATCAACTAATGAAAAACTGTTTTTT. Translation: CASSPRRESTNEKLFF.

This chain links TRBV3-1 (or the pseudogene TRBV3-2) with TRBJ2-3, with 13 bases identical to TRBD2. V shed 2 bases, J shed 4 bases, and the junction held 6 bases outside the gene matches. Germline V CDR1 and CDR2: LGHDT, YNNKEL (reference sequence). CDR3 length: 17 amino acids. The CDR3 DNA sequence: TGTGCCAGCAGCCAATATAGGACTAGCGGGAGTGCAGATACGCAGTATTTT. Translated: CASSQYRTSGSADTQYF.

CDR3 region: CATSGGLGGDEQFF. As DNA, the CDR3 is TGTGCCACCAGCGGAGGACTAGGCGGGGATGAGCAGTTCTTC. The chain uses TRBV15 and TRBJ2-1, with 7 nucleotides matching TRBD2. CDR1 LNHNV and CDR2 YYDKDF come from the germline V gene (reference sequence). The CDR3 runs to 14 residues. With V trimmed by 5 bases and J by 8 bases, 9 bases remained unmatched.

The V gene is TRBV5-1, the J gene TRBJ2-5, with 9 bases identical to TRBD1. Germline CDR1 SGHRS, CDR2 YFSETQ. CDR3 length: 12 amino acids. V gave up 7 bases and J gave up 5 bases; unmatched junction bases: 3. The CDR3 protein is CASGTGYETQYF. CDR3 coding DNA: TGCGCCAGCGGGACAGGGTACGAGACCCAGTACTTC.

A single count supports this clone. V is TRBV6-5 and J is TRBJ2-7; possibly TRBD1 for D (8 bases). V lost 6 bases, J lost 4 bases, and 19 bases lay in between. Germline CDR1 reads MNHEY; CDR2 reads SVGAGI. This CDR3 comprises 15 residues. CDR3 protein: CASRGGDRTPYEQYF. Written as DNA, the CDR3 is TGTGCCAGCAGGGGGGGGGACAGGACCCCTTACGAGCAGTACTTC.

J is TRBJ2-7 and V is TRBV6-5; D is ambiguous. Trimming took off 0 bases at V and 1 base at J, with 4 bases between the two ends. Looked up from germline, CDR1 is MNHEY and CDR2 is SVGAGI. There are 13 residues in the CDR3. Written as DNA, the CDR3 is TGTGCCAGCAGTTACTCCCCGTCCTACGAGCAGTACTTC. This codes for CASSYSPSYEQYF.

A word on this clone: At one boundary the junction diverges from the germline segment, which might be a read error. The chain is built from TRBV4-1 and TRBJ2-4; the match to TRBD1 covers 12 bases. Germline V CDR1 and CDR2: MGHRA, YSYEKL. The CDR3 is 13 amino acids. The DNA for the CDR3 is TGCGCCAGCAGTACTCTCCCGGGACAGGGGGCCTATTTC. It encodes CASSTLPGQGAYF.

V and J are TRBV3-1 (or the pseudogene TRBV3-2) and TRBJ2-5, with TRBD2 matching 14 bases. Trimming took 0 bases from V and 4 from J; bases not matched to a gene: 10. Germline CDR1 is LGHDT and CDR2 is YNNKEL (reference sequence). This CDR3 is 19 amino acids long. CDR3 sequence reads: CASSQDPPLGLAGGETQYF. As DNA, the CDR3 is TGTGCCAGCAGCCAAGATCCCCCTCTTGGACTAGCGGGAGGAGAGACCCAGTACTTC.

For the CDR3, the DNA is TGCGCCAGCAGCCAAGAAGCAGACATTATCTCCTACGAGCAGTACTTC. Amino acid sequence: CASSQEADIISYEQYF. V and J are TRBV4-1 and TRBJ2-7; D remains unclear. Germline V lookup: CDR1 MGHRA, CDR2 YSYEKL. Deletions cut 0 bases from V and 0 bases from J, with 12 bases between. CDR3 length: 16 residues.

This sequence joins TRBV28 and TRBJ1-2; no clear D gene. V was pared by 7 bases and J by 8 bases, with 26 bases between. CDR1 and CDR2 from the germline V gene are MDHEN and SYDVKM. The CDR3 runs to 16 residues. In DNA, the CDR3 is TGTGCCAGCACGAGCAATCCCTCCTCGAGGGAGCGGGGCTACACCTTC. This encodes CASTSNPSSRERGYTF.

The chain links TRBV5-1 to TRBJ1-2, with D perhaps matching TRBD1 (5 bases). The V gene's germline CDR1 is SGHRS and CDR2 YFSETQ. Trimming cost V 4 bases and J 2 bases, with 15 bases left between them. CDR3 size: 15 residues. CDR3 amino acids: CASSGANGQNYGYTF. CDR3 sequence (DNA): TGCGCCAGCAGCGGGGCGAATGGACAAAACTATGGCTACACCTTC.

This clone has more than one count but fewer than ten. The J gene is TRBJ1-1, the V gene TRBV7-3, with TRBD1 matching over 10 bases. V was pared by 4 bases and J by 4 bases, with 6 bases of the junction left unmatched. This CDR3 spans 15 amino acids. Looked up from germline, CDR1 is SGHTA and CDR2 is FQGTGA. The CDR3: CASSSPGQGITEAFF. In DNA form, the CDR3 reads TGTGCCAGCAGCTCCCCGGGACAGGGGATCACTGAAGCTTTCTTT.